These 19 T cell receptor beta chains share one sample of origin, sequenced in a study of blood T cell repertoires in COVID-19. Clones were sequenced by immunoSEQ multiplex PCR, and TCRdb holds only the in-frame ones, with some missing. The sample lists some 200,000 clones, more than 80% occurring once. What was sequenced was peripheral blood. These receptors originate from a woman aged 80 or over with COVID-19, enrolled during active disease.

CDR3 amino acids: CASSSTGDLLSPLHF. CDR3 nucleotides: TGTGCCAGCAGTTCGACGGGGGACCTATTGTCACCCCTCCACTTT. The chain joins TRBV6-5 to TRBJ1-6, with a possible D match to TRBD1 (5 bases). Trimming took off 4 bases at V and 10 bases at J, with 17 bases between the two ends. The CDR3 is made up of 15 amino acids. Per germline, CDR1 MNHEY and CDR2 SVGAGI.

This chain connects TRBV7-9 to TRBJ2-1; perhaps TRBD1 as D (7 bases). The CDR3 length is 15 residues. The V end lost 0 bases, the J end lost 4 bases, and 10 bases lay between the germline ends. CDR1 and CDR2 from the germline V gene are SEHNR and FQNEAQ (reference sequence). CDR3 bases: TGTGCCAGCAGCTTAGCGCGGGGACAGTACAATGAGCAGTTCTTC. It codes for CASSLARGQYNEQFF.

The CDR3 DNA sequence: TGTGCCAGCAGCTCTAGCCGGGGGGAGACCCAGTACTTC. It specifies CASSSSRGETQYF. This sequence joins TRBV7-2 and TRBJ2-5; D is possibly TRBD2 (6 bases). CDR3 length: 13 residues. Germline V gene sequence: CDR1 SGHTA, CDR2 FQGNSA. V lost 4 bases, J lost 5 bases, and 11 bases lay in between.

The J gene is TRBJ2-1, the V gene TRBV11-2, with 9 bases fitting TRBD1. The V gene end was trimmed by 1 base and the J gene end by 1 base; junction bases not matched to a gene: 5. The germline V gene has CDR1 SGHAT and CDR2 FQNNGV. The CDR3 is 17 residues long. The CDR3 DNA follows: TGTGCCAGCAGCTTAGGGACAGGGGTTCGGTCCTACAATGAGCAGTTCTTC. Protein product: CASSLGTGVRSYNEQFF.

J is TRBJ2-3 and V is TRBV6-5; D is undetermined. The CDR3 extends over 14 amino acids. The ends were cut back, 1 base at V and 1 base at J, with 6 bases in the middle. Per germline, CDR1 MNHEY and CDR2 SVGAGI. The CDR3 sequence: CASSYLFRTDTQYF. The CDR3 DNA follows: TGTGCCAGCAGTTACTTATTTCGCACAGATACGCAGTATTTT.

This chain links TRBV4-1 with TRBJ1-3; a possible D gene is TRBD1 (5 bases). Germline V gene sequence: CDR1 MGHRA, CDR2 YSYEKL. This CDR3 has 16 residues. V lost 1 base and J 0 bases, leaving 10 bases between the germline ends. This chain's CDR3 is CASSQGAGHSGNTIYF. CDR3 nucleotides: TGCGCCAGCAGCCAAGGGGCAGGGCACTCTGGAAACACCATATATTTT.

J is TRBJ2-2 and V is TRBV19; perhaps TRBD1 as D (5 bases). Germline CDR1 is LNHDA and CDR2 is SQIVND (reference sequence). The CDR3 consists of 14 residues. V was clipped by 4 bases and J by 7 bases, with 13 bases between them. The CDR3 loop is CASSKTDSVGELFF. The CDR3 nucleotides are TGTGCCAGTAGTAAAACCGACAGTGTCGGGGAGCTGTTTTTT.

The J gene is TRBJ1-1, the V gene TRBV9; D gene uncertain. V was clipped by 3 bases and J by 1 base, with 10 bases between them. Per germline, CDR1 SGDLS and CDR2 YYNGEE. This CDR3 has 14 residues. The CDR3 spells CASSATPQNTEAFF. The CDR3 DNA is TGTGCCAGCAGCGCGACACCTCAGAACACTGAAGCTTTCTTT.

This clone has ten or more counts. V usage is TRBV28 and J usage is TRBJ1-5; 12 nucleotides agree with TRBD1. The germline gives CDR1 MDHEN, CDR2 SYDVKM. CDR3 size: 16 residues. Trimming at V came to 7 bases and at J to 9 bases, leaving 13 bases not matched to a gene. The CDR3 sequence is CASKGRDRGRWLPQHF. Written as DNA, the CDR3 is TGTGCCAGCAAAGGCCGGGACAGGGGGCGGTGGTTGCCCCAGCATTTT.

The rearrangement links TRBV7-2 to TRBJ2-5; TRBD2 matches 14 bases. With 3 bases clipped from V and 3 bases from J, the junction kept 9 bases outside the gene matches. The CDR3 sequence is 18 residues long. The V gene's germline CDR1 is SGHTA and CDR2 FQGNSA. CDR3 nucleotide sequence: TGTGCCAGCAGCTTCCGACTAGCGGGAGGGCCGGAGGAAGAGACCCAGTACTTC. Protein product: CASSFRLAGGPEEETQYF.

This clone was counted once. The chain uses TRBV5-4 and TRBJ2-3, with D perhaps matching TRBD1 (6 bases). V lost 0 bases and J 5 bases, leaving 10 bases between the germline ends. CDR1 is SGHNT and CDR2 is YYREEE in the germline V gene (reference sequence). The CDR3 consists of 14 residues. CDR3 protein: CASSLAGAGDTQYF. CDR3 nucleotides: TGTGCCAGCAGCTTGGCAGGGGCGGGAGATACGCAGTATTTT.

The rearrangement links TRBV18 to TRBJ1-1; TRBD1 might be the D (6 bases). CDR3 length: 15 amino acids. CDR1 is KGHSH and CDR2 is LQKENI in the germline V gene. V was cut by 4 bases and J by 3 bases, with 15 bases left in between. The CDR3 coding sequence is TGTGCCAGCTCACTGGATCAGGGGCCATACACTGAAGCTTTCTTT. Its protein product is CASSLDQGPYTEAFF.

The rearrangement uses TRBV28 and TRBJ2-4; weak D call: TRBD1 (5 bases). This CDR3 is 15 amino acids long. In germline, CDR1 is MDHEN, CDR2 SYDVKM. V was shortened by 8 bases and J by 8 bases, with 22 bases between the two germline ends. CDR3 sequence: CASALRQFGWDIQYF. The CDR3 DNA reads as TGTGCCAGCGCCCTTCGACAGTTCGGGTGGGACATTCAGTACTTC. The full variable domain, rest sourced from reference TRBV28 and TRBJ2-4, is DVKVTQSSRYLVKRTGEKVFLECVQDMDHENMFWYRQDPGLGLRLIYFSYDVKMKEKGDIPEGYSVSREKKERFSLILESASTNQTSMYLCASALRQFGWDIQYFGAGTRLSVL.

This clone has at least ten counts. This chain uses TRBV27 with TRBJ2-2; TRBD2 agrees at 7 bases. Germline V gives CDR1 MNHEY, CDR2 SMNVEV (reference sequence). V lost 6 bases to trimming and J lost 6 bases; unmatched junction nucleotides: 10. The CDR3 totals 15 residues. The CDR3 loop is CASSRRTRAPGELFF. Written as DNA, the CDR3 is TGTGCCAGCAGCCGGCGGACTAGGGCGCCCGGGGAGCTGTTTTTT.

In this sample, this clone turned up a few times. The chain couples TRBV18 to TRBJ2-5; D is possibly TRBD1 (5 bases). Germline loops: CDR1 KGHSH, CDR2 LQKENI. The CDR3 is 14 amino acids. With 2 bases removed from V and 1 base from J, the gap between germline ends came to 8 bases. The CDR3 sequence is CASSPWGSQETQYF. In DNA form, the CDR3 reads TGTGCCAGCTCACCATGGGGCTCCCAAGAGACCCAGTACTTC.

V and J are TRBV7-8 and TRBJ2-7; a possible D gene is TRBD2 (5 bases). Germline-derived CDR1 and CDR2 are SGHVS and FQNEAQ. Trimming stripped 5 bases from V and 2 bases from J, with 7 bases between. There are 12 residues in the CDR3. The CDR3 DNA sequence: TGTGCCAGCAGCCCCGGGACCTACGAGCAGTACTTC. As protein: CASSPGTYEQYF. Based on the CDR3 plus reference TRBV7-8 and TRBJ2-7, the full variable domain is GAGVSQSPRYKVAKRGQDVALRCDPISGHVSLFWYQQALGQGPEFLTYFQNEAQLDKSGLPSDRFFAERPEGSVSTLKIQRTQQEDSAVYLCASSPGTYEQYFGPGTRLTVT.

The CDR3 region is CASSVISSYEQYF. In nucleotides, the CDR3 is TGTGCCAGCAGTGTGATTAGCTCCTACGAGCAGTACTTC. The chain employs TRBV2 and TRBJ2-7; D is unresolved. Trimming took 4 bases from V and 0 from J, leaving 7 bases between them. Germline CDR1 reads SNHLY; CDR2 reads FYNNEI. The CDR3 length is 13 residues. Variable domain in full (rest from reference TRBV2 and TRBJ2-7): EPEVTQTPSHQVTQMGQEVILRCVPISNHLYFYWYRQILGQKVEFLVSFYNNEISEKSEIFDDQFSVERPDGSNFTLKIRSTKLEDSAMYFCASSVISSYEQYFGPGTRLTVT.

The V and J genes are TRBV7-2 and TRBJ2-7; D might be TRBD2 (6 bases). Germline CDR1 and CDR2: SGHTA and FQGNSA. The CDR3 extends over 11 amino acids. Trimming removed 8 bases at V and 7 bases at J, with 12 bases between. This CDR3 reads CASGSGEEQYF. CDR3 DNA sequence: TGTGCCAGCGGCTCGGGGGAAGAGCAGTACTTC.

The chain recombines TRBV20-1 with TRBJ2-7; TRBD1 is a possible D gene (5 bases). V was cut by 7 bases and J by 5 bases, with 12 bases left in between. The CDR3 is made up of 11 amino acids. The germline gives CDR1 DFQATT, CDR2 SNEGSKA (reference sequence). CDR3 region: CSVRTFNEQYF. CDR3 in DNA: TGCAGTGTTCGGACATTTAACGAGCAGTACTTC.